This T cell receptor beta chain was identified during a study of cytomegalovirus exposure and HLA in healthy donors. Study-level information: Genotyping of about 400 donors showed that around 86% belonged to the Caucasian-associated ancestry cluster.

About this clone: The antigen is unknown.

V lost 1 base to trimming and J lost 0 bases, with 7 bases between them. Looked up from germline, CDR1 is MGHRA and CDR2 is YSYEKL. The length of the CDR3 is 16 residues. 13 Jbeta primers and 60 Vbeta primers were used for the PCR. Libraries were prepared by immunoSEQ multiplex PCR; TCRdb keeps only in-frame clonotypes and omits some of them. The sample holds more than 110,000 clones. There were likely unrecorded immune exposures, though donors were nominally healthy when sampled. General study findings and limits: According to the study, roughly 160 TCR beta chains were cytomegalovirus-associated. Analysis was carried out at a later point, and it linked a missense DCLRE1C variant to TCR beta V- and J-gene trimming.

The J gene is TRBJ1-6, the V gene TRBV4-1, with D tentatively TRBD1 (5 bases). The sample was PBMCs. The TCR sequence derives from a man aged 40-49 years in good health and CMV-seronegative. CDR3 bases: TGCGCCAGCAGCCAAGGGGGGGGCTCCTATAATTCACCCCTCCACTTT. It codes for CASSQGGGSYNSPLHF.